Listed here are 2 T cell receptor beta chains from one sample, sequenced in a study of brain metastases from non-small cell lung cancer. Sequencing used immunoSEQ multiplex PCR; TCRdb keeps in-frame clones, though not all of them. The sample holds approximately 4,500 clones, about four fifths seen once. Sequenced material: primary lung tumor tissue. The receptors were gathered from a donor aged 40 or older with non-small cell lung cancer.

V gene TRBV4-1 combines with J gene TRBJ2-2; D unclear. The germline V and J ends were trimmed by 4 bases and 3 bases, with 9 bases remaining between them. The CDR3 runs to 14 residues. From germline, CDR1 is MGHRA and CDR2 YSYEKL. The CDR3 DNA follows: TGCGCCAGCAGCCGAACCCGGGACACCGGGGAGCTGTTTTTT. Its translation is CASSRTRDTGELFF.

V usage is TRBV4-3 and J usage is TRBJ1-1, with 9 nucleotides matching TRBD1. The germline V gene has CDR1 LGHNA and CDR2 YSLEER. V shed 5 bases and J 6 bases; nucleotides not matched to a gene: 10. The CDR3 is made up of 15 amino acids. The CDR3 is CASSFIRTGGAEAFF. CDR3 coding DNA: TGCGCCAGCAGCTTTATACGAACAGGGGGCGCTGAAGCTTTCTTT.